This TCR beta chain came from a study of cytomegalovirus exposure and HLA in healthy donors (dated by TCRdb to 2017 to 2019). Notes on the research overall: The roughly 670 repertoires of the first cohort and the roughly 120 validation repertoires were produced on the same platform, according to a later analysis. The study combined high-throughput TCR immunosequencing, statistical association of individual TCRs with disease status, and machine learning to predict cytomegalovirus infection status. The study aimed to test whether signatures of past pathogen exposure could be identified by cataloging public T cell receptors. Along with the approximately 700-subject first cohort, a separate validation cohort of some 130 different subjects was used. Study-level results and caveats: Most TCR sequences were observed very rarely across donors, whereas some public TCRs were present in many individuals. In a later analysis, TCRs clustered in the first cohort were found to also tend to co-occur in the 120 validation repertoires, with about 94% of cluster scores above 0. The authors suggested that the approach could potentially be extended to other disease states and immunological phenotypes. In vitro tests confirmed that a few of the cytomegalovirus-associated TCR beta chains recognize cytomegalovirus antigens. The validation cohort had no HLA typing available for a later analysis, so co-occurrence within that cohort was assessed over all 130 or so repertoires. Cytomegalovirus status was reported to be diagnosed by the classifier with high specificity and sensitivity in both the original and validation cohorts. In the study, 150 to 200 TCR beta chains were listed as associated with cytomegalovirus.

Comment on this clone: Its target antigen remains unknown. No base-level quality is on record; no much larger clone is a single base apart.

Separate from the roughly 650-subject first cohort, the validation cohort of some 130 subjects was the group to which the donors belonged. Including cysteine and phenylalanine, the CDR3 has 18 amino acids. The CDR3 DNA has 54 bases and is translated from base 1. For this chain, trimming is 2 bases at the V end and 6 bases at the J end, and the number of junction bases without a gene match is 12. In the germline V gene (reference sequence), CDR1 corresponds to MNHEY and CDR2 to SMNVEV. Libraries were prepared through the immunoSEQ multiplex PCR assay. The original methods were these. A statistical classification framework was developed to diagnose cytomegalovirus status using the catalog of TCR beta chain sequences. What TCRdb holds here is the immuneACCESS table cut down to in-frame rearrangements. Part of the clones is not present; checked against another copy, under half of the missing clones reflect an unresolved V gene, and the others are unexplained. D and trimming come from the DNA, and the V and J calls and clone size come from that table. This sample has 73,000 or so clones in its table, and just under 95% of those were observed once. The ten largest clonotypes hold approximately 3% of the sample.

The sequence was collected from a woman aged 18-29 years in good health and CMV-seropositive. The sequenced sample was PBMCs. The chain employs TRBV27 and TRBJ2-7, and 14 bases in between align with TRBD2. The DNA sequence is given as TGTGCCAGCAGTTTACGCGGACTAGCGGGAGGAGGGGCAAGCGAGCAGTACTTC. Its translation reads: CASSLRGLAGGGASEQYF.